One sample yielded the 32 T cell receptor beta chains listed below, sequenced in a study of cytomegalovirus exposure and HLA in healthy donors. TCRdb's copy holds only in-frame clones and misses some; the assay was immunoSEQ multiplex PCR. The table records some 190,000 clones, about 89% of them present only once. The material sequenced was PBMCs. These receptors were obtained from a young man in good health and CMV-seropositive.

This chain joins TRBV4-3 and TRBJ1-5, with D possibly TRBD1 on 5 matching bases. Germline V gene lookup returns CDR1 LGHNA and CDR2 YSLEER. V was cut by 0 bases and J by 0 bases, with 15 bases left in between. This CDR3 comprises 18 residues. CDR3 DNA: TGCGCCAGCAGCCAAGACGGGGGGACCGATGTTAGCAATCAGCCCCAGCATTTT. Encoded protein: CASSQDGGTDVSNQPQHF.

This clone was detected a few times. The chain links TRBV7-9 to TRBJ2-1; D is ambiguous. The germline V gene has CDR1 SEHNR and CDR2 FQNEAQ (reference sequence). With 3 bases removed from V and 15 bases from J, the gap between germline ends came to 3 bases. This CDR3 has 8 amino acids. The CDR3 nucleotides are TGTGCCAGCAGCTTCGTGTTCTTC. Translation gives CASSFVFF. The whole variable domain, remainder taken from reference TRBV7-9 and TRBJ2-1, is DTGVSQNPRHKITKRGQNVTFRCDPISEHNRLYWYRQTLGQGPEFLTYFQNEAQLEKSRLLSDRFSAERPKGSFSTLEIQRTEQGDSAMYLCASSFVFFGPGTRLTVL.

The gene calls are TRBV9 and TRBJ1-2; 10 bases line up with TRBD1. The CDR3 totals 14 residues. V lost 2 bases and J lost 6; bases outside the gene matches: 4. Germline V CDR1 and CDR2: SGDLS, YYNGEE. CDR3 in amino acids: CASSVGTGEDGYTF. Written as DNA, the CDR3 is TGTGCCAGCAGCGTCGGGACAGGGGAAGATGGCTACACCTTC. The variable domain in full, with the rest retrieved from reference TRBV9 and TRBJ1-2, is DSGVTQTPKHLITATGQRVTLRCSPRSGDLSVYWYQQSLDQGLQFLIQYYNGEERAKGNILERFSAQQFPDLHSELNLSSLELGDSALYFCASSVGTGEDGYTFGSGTRLTVV.

This chain joins TRBV30 and TRBJ1-1, with D unresolved. The V gene's germline CDR1 is GTSNPN and CDR2 SVGIG (reference sequence). Trimming removed 3 bases from V and 1 base from J, with 6 bases in between. The CDR3 covers 12 residues. The CDR3 sequence: CAWRTANTEAFF. Written as DNA, the CDR3 is TGTGCCTGGAGGACGGCGAACACTGAAGCTTTCTTT.

J is TRBJ2-1 and V is TRBV4-2; 15 bases align to TRBD2. V gave up 3 bases and J gave up 7 bases; unmatched junction bases: 4. Germline CDR1 and CDR2: LGHNA and YNFKEQ. This CDR3 region has 16 residues. The CDR3 DNA reads as TGTGCCAGCAGCCACCTCGGACTAGCGGGGGGGAATGAGCAGTTCTTC. Protein: CASSHLGLAGGNEQFF.

The chain joins TRBV5-1 to TRBJ2-7; D not certain. The CDR3 is 11 residues long. The germline V gene has CDR1 SGHRS and CDR2 YFSETQ. The V gene lost 5 bases and the J gene lost 4 bases, with 7 bases spanning the gap. The CDR3 here is CASRGSYEQYF. The CDR3 DNA reads TGCGCCAGCAGGGGGTCTTACGAGCAGTACTTC.

The chain has TRBV10-3 and TRBJ2-3; no firm D call. The CDR3 is made up of 12 amino acids. Per the germline V gene, CDR1 is ENHRY and CDR2 is SYGVKD. V was cut by 10 bases and J by 5 bases, with 13 bases left in between. This chain's CDR3 is CATKAWLDTQYF. The CDR3 DNA follows: TGTGCCACCAAGGCCTGGCTAGATACGCAGTATTTT.

V usage is TRBV27 and J usage is TRBJ2-2; 8 nucleotides agree with TRBD1. V lost 0 bases and J lost 7; bases outside the gene matches: 4. Germline V lookup: CDR1 MNHEY, CDR2 SMNVEV (reference sequence). The CDR3 consists of 15 residues. The CDR3 DNA sequence: TGTGCCAGCAGTTTATCCAGGGGGCAGGGCGGGGAGCTGTTTTTT. Translated, it gives CASSLSRGQGGELFF.

This chain uses TRBV27 with TRBJ2-3, with a tentative D call TRBD2 (5 bases). This CDR3 is 15 amino acids long. The V gene's germline CDR1 is MNHEY and CDR2 SMNVEV (reference sequence). Trimming cost V 3 bases and J 4 bases, with 14 bases left between them. The CDR3 loop is CASSFMGSGADTQYF. The CDR3 DNA sequence: TGTGCCAGCAGTTTTATGGGGAGTGGCGCAGATACGCAGTATTTT.

V gene TRBV5-1 combines with J gene TRBJ1-1, with no clear D. The V gene lost 0 bases and the J gene lost 1 base, with 7 bases spanning the gap. Germline V gene data show CDR1 as SGHRS and CDR2 as YFSETQ. The CDR3 spans 14 residues. In DNA, the CDR3 is TGCGCCAGCAGCTTGGAGGGATCGAACACTGAAGCTTTCTTT. This translates into CASSLEGSNTEAFF.

This chain connects TRBV10-3 to TRBJ2-7; maybe TRBD2 (6 bases). Trimming left V 2 bases short and J 3 bases short, with 11 bases between. The CDR3 runs 14 residues. Germline V gives CDR1 ENHRY, CDR2 SYGVKD. The CDR3 DNA follows: TGTGCCATCAGTGAGAGAAGGGGACTCTACGAGCAGTACTTC. It codes for CAISERRGLYEQYF.

This chain connects TRBV6-1 to TRBJ1-5, with 7 nucleotides matching TRBD1. Germline CDR1 MNHNS, CDR2 SASEGT. Germline trimming cut 4 bases from V and 1 base from J; bases unmatched to any gene: 7. The CDR3 loop spans 16 amino acids. The DNA of the CDR3 is TGTGCCAGCAGTGCAACACCGGGACAGAGCAATCAGCCCCAGCATTTT. It codes for CASSATPGQSNQPQHF.

The chain combines TRBV9 with TRBJ2-1; the D gene is possibly TRBD2 (5 bases). V gave up 2 bases and J gave up 2 bases, with 8 bases separating them. CDR3 length equals 14 residues. Germline assignment: CDR1 SGDLS and CDR2 YYNGEE. CDR3 coding DNA: TGTGCCAGCAGCGTTTACGGGACCTACAATGAGCAGTTCTTC. Its translation: CASSVYGTYNEQFF.

The V and J genes are TRBV27 and TRBJ2-3; D call uncertain. The CDR3 is 15 residues long. The V and J ends lost 2 bases and 5 bases respectively, with 14 bases between them. CDR1 MNHEY and CDR2 SMNVEV come from the germline V gene (reference sequence). CDR3 region: CASSLIPSNGDTQYF. CDR3 in DNA: TGTGCCAGCAGTTTAATCCCCAGCAACGGAGATACGCAGTATTTT.

The gene calls are TRBV4-1 and TRBJ1-1; D uncertain. Trimming cost V 4 bases and J 0 bases, with 12 bases left between them. Germline lookup yields CDR1 MGHRA and CDR2 YSYEKL. The CDR3 has 15 residues. CDR3 sequence reads: CASSPSGLLNTEAFF. For the CDR3, the DNA is TGCGCCAGCAGCCCGTCAGGCCTTTTGAACACTGAAGCTTTCTTT.

The chain joins TRBV29-1 to TRBJ1-2, with D uncertain. The CDR3 is made up of 15 amino acids. Trimming took 3 bases from V and 3 from J, leaving 17 bases between them. Germline CDR1 is SQVTM and CDR2 is ANQGSEA. The CDR3 coding sequence is TGCAGCGTTGAGTCCACAGCTCTCCTGGACTATGGCTACACCTTC. This sequence encodes CSVESTALLDYGYTF.

The chain recombines TRBV2 with TRBJ2-5; no firm D call. Germline V gives CDR1 SNHLY, CDR2 FYNNEI. The CDR3 consists of 12 residues. V was clipped by 6 bases and J by 7 bases, with 12 bases between them. CDR3 in DNA: TGTGCCAGCAGAGGGCAGATGGGGACCCAGTACTTC. This translates into CASRGQMGTQYF.

This chain connects TRBV7-2 to TRBJ1-3, with D hard to call. From germline, CDR1 is SGHTA and CDR2 FQGNSA. CDR3 length equals 14 residues. V shed 0 bases and J shed 4 bases, with 7 bases lying between them. The CDR3 region has the DNA TGTGCCAGCAGCTTAGCCGTACAGGGAAACACCATATATTTT. Its translation: CASSLAVQGNTIYF. Drawing the rest from reference TRBV7-2 and TRBJ1-3, the complete variable domain is GAGVSQSPSNKVTEKGKDVELRCDPISGHTALYWYRQSLGQGLEFLIYFQGNSAPDKSGLPSDRFSAERTGGSVSTLTIQRTQQEDSAVYLCASSLAVQGNTIYFGEGSWLTVV.

V and J are TRBV5-1 and TRBJ1-2, with D uncertain. Germline V lookup: CDR1 SGHRS, CDR2 YFSETQ. V was cut by 0 bases and J by 2 bases, with 8 bases left in between. This CDR3 is built from 14 residues. CDR3 in DNA: TGCGCCAGCAGCTTGGATGTGGGAAACTATGGCTACACCTTC. Its translation is CASSLDVGNYGYTF.

The rearrangement joins TRBV5-6 to TRBJ2-1; weak D call: TRBD2 (6 bases). There are 11 residues in the CDR3. V was trimmed by 1 base and J by 15 bases, leaving 11 bases between them. CDR1 is SGHDT, CDR2 YYEEEE, per germline. CDR3 in amino acids: CASSLRGLTFF. The CDR3 region has the DNA TGTGCCAGCAGCTTGCGAGGACTAACGTTCTTC.

The rearrangement joins TRBV6-6 to TRBJ2-7, with 8 bases that match TRBD1. CDR3 length: 12 amino acids. J lost 12 bases, V lost 1 base, and 5 bases had no gene match. Germline V lookup: CDR1 MNHNY, CDR2 SVGAGI (reference sequence). Here the CDR3 DNA reads TGTGCCAGCAGTTACTTGGGTCAGGGGGCGTACTTC. Its protein product is CASSYLGQGAYF.

This clone occurred a few times. The chain employs TRBV6-5 and TRBJ2-5, with D possibly TRBD1 on 6 matching bases. The germline V gene has CDR1 MNHEY and CDR2 SVGAGI. The CDR3 is 14 residues long. The ends were cut back, 5 bases at V and 5 bases at J, with 15 bases in the middle. CDR3 amino acids: CASSPNRVTETQYF. The DNA for the CDR3 is TGTGCCAGCAGTCCCAACAGGGTCACCGAGACCCAGTACTTC.

The J gene is TRBJ1-1, the V gene TRBV9; D uncertain. CDR1 and CDR2 from the germline V gene are SGDLS and YYNGEE. The CDR3 totals 14 residues. Trimming took 5 bases from V and 8 from J, leaving 19 bases between them. CDR3 in DNA: TGTGCCAGCAGTCCGGCGGGAGGCTTATCGGAAGCTTTCTTT. Encoded protein: CASSPAGGLSEAFF.

The chain is built from TRBV6-5 and TRBJ2-1; D might be TRBD2 (6 bases). Germline CDR1 and CDR2: MNHEY and SVGAGI. This CDR3 has 14 residues. V gave up 5 bases and J gave up 5 bases, with 13 bases separating them. The CDR3 DNA reads as TGTGCCAGCAGTCGACTAGTCGACAACAATGAGCAGTTCTTC. Amino acid sequence: CASSRLVDNNEQFF.

V usage is TRBV7-2 and J usage is TRBJ2-3; D gene uncertain. From germline, CDR1 is SGHTA and CDR2 FQGNSA. There are 13 residues in the CDR3. V was cut by 3 bases and J by 2 bases, with 6 bases left in between. The DNA of the CDR3 is TGTGCCAGCAGCTTTCAACCCACAGATACGCAGTATTTT. Protein sequence: CASSFQPTDTQYF. Looking up the rest from reference TRBV7-2 and TRBJ2-3 gives the full variable domain: GAGVSQSPSNKVTEKGKDVELRCDPISGHTALYWYRQSLGQGLEFLIYFQGNSAPDKSGLPSDRFSAERTGGSVSTLTIQRTQQEDSAVYLCASSFQPTDTQYFGPGTRLTVL.

V gene TRBV5-1 combines with J gene TRBJ1-2; D remains ambiguous. The CDR3 runs to 15 residues. CDR1 and CDR2 from the germline V gene are SGHRS and YFSETQ. Trimming removed 3 bases from V and 0 bases from J, with 12 bases in between. In nucleotides, the CDR3 is TGCGCCAGCAGCTCGTTTGGGCAGTCTAACTATGGCTACACCTTC. This translates into CASSSFGQSNYGYTF.

V usage is TRBV6-1 and J usage is TRBJ2-2; 10 bases align to TRBD1. The germline gives CDR1 MNHNS, CDR2 SASEGT. This CDR3 region has 15 residues. V gave up 4 bases and J gave up 5 bases; unmatched junction bases: 4. The CDR3 here is CASSGQGAGTGELFF. DNA of the CDR3: TGTGCCAGCAGTGGACAGGGGGCTGGTACCGGGGAGCTGTTTTTT.

V is TRBV9 and J is TRBJ1-1; 11 positions match TRBD1. Germline-derived CDR1 and CDR2 are SGDLS and YYNGEE. The CDR3 is 15 residues long. Trimming cost V 4 bases and J 4 bases; bases outside gene matches: 6. The CDR3 sequence: CASSPTGTGGTEAFF. The CDR3 coding sequence is TGTGCCAGCAGCCCCACCGGGACAGGGGGCACTGAAGCTTTCTTT.

This chain joins TRBV5-1 and TRBJ2-7, with a possible D match to TRBD1 (5 bases). Deletions cut 0 bases from V and 3 bases from J, with 10 bases between. Per the germline V gene, CDR1 is SGHRS and CDR2 is YFSETQ. This CDR3 has 14 amino acids. CDR3 DNA: TGCGCCAGCAGCTTGGGGCATACAGGCTACGAGCAGTACTTC. Protein sequence: CASSLGHTGYEQYF. The full variable domain, rest sourced from reference TRBV5-1 and TRBJ2-7, is KAGVTQTPRYLIKTRGQQVTLSCSPISGHRSVSWYQQTPGQGLQFLFEYFSETQRNKGNFPGRFSGRQFSNSRSEMNVSTLELGDSALYLCASSLGHTGYEQYFGPGTRLTVT.

The V gene is TRBV11-2, the J gene TRBJ2-3; D may be TRBD1 (5 bases). Germline-derived CDR1 and CDR2 are SGHAT and FQNNGV. The CDR3 has 13 residues. V gave up 8 bases and J gave up 6 bases, with 15 bases separating them. This CDR3 reads CASGSVPGDTQYF. Here the CDR3 DNA reads TGTGCCAGCGGATCAGTCCCAGGGGATACGCAGTATTTT.

The chain carries TRBV6-6 and TRBJ1-1; perhaps TRBD1 as D (5 bases). The CDR3 is made up of 15 amino acids. CDR1 is MNHNY and CDR2 is SVGAGI in the germline V gene (reference sequence). Between the trimmed V and J ends, which lost 6 bases and 0 bases, there was a span of 14 bases. CDR3 sequence reads: CASSRGAPMNTEAFF. CDR3 sequence (DNA): TGTGCCAGCAGCCGAGGGGCCCCTATGAACACTGAAGCTTTCTTT.

The rearrangement joins TRBV7-2 to TRBJ2-1; 11 bases fit TRBD2. CDR1 SGHTA and CDR2 FQGNSA come from the germline V gene. The CDR3 runs to 15 residues. CDR3: CASTLGLAGGNEQFF. In DNA, the CDR3 is TGTGCTTCCACCCTTGGGCTAGCGGGAGGAAATGAGCAGTTCTTC.